The 16 T cell receptor beta chains in this list originate from one sample, sequenced in a study of shared clonotypes between healthy human individuals. Clones were sequenced by immunoSEQ multiplex PCR, and TCRdb holds only the in-frame ones, with some missing. The sample has millions of clones, 85% to 95% seen once. Sequencing input: naive CD4+ T cells sorted from blood. Subset described: CD45RA+ positively selected. The receptors derive from a man younger than 30 in good health.

J is TRBJ1-4 and V is TRBV5-1; no definite D call. There are 15 residues in the CDR3. The V and J ends lost 4 bases and 0 bases respectively, with 10 bases between them. Per germline, CDR1 SGHRS and CDR2 YFSETQ. CDR3 sequence (DNA): TGCGCCAGCAGCGCGGGAAGCACAACTAATGAAAAACTGTTTTTT. It translates to CASSAGSTTNEKLFF. The whole variable domain, filled in from reference TRBV5-1 and TRBJ1-4, reads KAGVTQTPRYLIKTRGQQVTLSCSPISGHRSVSWYQQTPGQGLQFLFEYFSETQRNKGNFPGRFSGRQFSNSRSEMNVSTLELGDSALYLCASSAGSTTNEKLFFGSGTQLSVL.

The chain links TRBV6-5 to TRBJ2-7; D possibly corresponds to TRBD2 (5 bases). This CDR3 is 14 amino acids long. The ends were cut back, 2 bases at V and 3 bases at J, with 11 bases in the middle. CDR1 and CDR2 from the germline V gene are MNHEY and SVGAGI. The CDR3 nucleotides are TGTGCCAGCAGTTACCGGGAATTCTACTACGAGCAGTACTTC. As protein: CASSYREFYYEQYF.

J is TRBJ2-1 and V is TRBV19; 10 nucleotides match TRBD1. Germline CDR1 LNHDA, CDR2 SQIVND (reference sequence). This CDR3 spans 14 amino acids. J was trimmed by 4 bases and V by 3 bases; bases with no gene match: 0. The CDR3 coding sequence is TGTGCCAGTAGTATGGGACAGGGGTACAATGAGCAGTTCTTC. Translation gives CASSMGQGYNEQFF.

The chain uses TRBV6-1 and TRBJ1-1; no firm D call. The CDR3 covers 14 residues. V gave up 3 bases and J gave up 1 base, with 9 bases separating them. The germline gives CDR1 MNHNS, CDR2 SASEGT. CDR3 region: CASSEAATNTEAFF. CDR3 bases: TGTGCCAGCAGTGAGGCAGCAACGAACACTGAAGCTTTCTTT.

The chain employs TRBV7-3 and TRBJ2-1; D ambiguous. CDR3 length: 13 amino acids. The germline CDR1 and CDR2 sequences are SGHTA and FQGTGA. V dropped 6 bases and J dropped 2 bases, with 8 bases sitting between them. CDR3 sequence reads: CASSAAAYNEQFF. CDR3 in DNA: TGTGCCAGCAGTGCCGCGGCCTACAATGAGCAGTTCTTC.

The chain joins TRBV9 to TRBJ1-2; weak D call: TRBD1 (5 bases). The V end lost 3 bases, the J end lost 6 bases, and 9 bases lay between the germline ends. This CDR3 has 12 amino acids. Looked up from germline, CDR1 is SGDLS and CDR2 is YYNGEE. The CDR3 region has the DNA TGTGCCAGCAGCGCTCGACAGAATGGCTACACCTTC. This encodes CASSARQNGYTF.

This chain links TRBV27 with TRBJ2-2; 9 nucleotides line up with TRBD2. The CDR3 is 17 residues long. Germline V gives CDR1 MNHEY, CDR2 SMNVEV (reference sequence). V gave up 3 bases and J gave up 0 bases; unmatched junction bases: 5. CDR3 protein: CASSFLPSGTNTGELFF. As DNA, the CDR3 is TGTGCCAGCAGTTTTCTCCCTAGCGGGACGAACACCGGGGAGCTGTTTTTT.

The chain employs TRBV5-4 and TRBJ2-5; TRBD1 matches at 8 bases. Trimming cost V 0 bases and J 4 bases; bases outside gene matches: 5. Germline CDR1 reads SGHNT; CDR2 reads YYREEE (reference sequence). The CDR3 covers 15 residues. The CDR3 nucleotides are TGTGCCAGCAGCTTGGCCGGGACAGGCCTAGAGACCCAGTACTTC. Encoded protein: CASSLAGTGLETQYF.

This clone has only one observation. The chain links TRBV6-1 to TRBJ2-3, with TRBD2 identical over 7 bases. The CDR3 is made up of 15 amino acids. The J segment lost 1 base and the V segment lost 7 bases, leaving 8 bases of the junction unmatched. Looked up from germline, CDR1 is MNHNS and CDR2 is SASEGT. The CDR3 DNA is TGTGCCAGCACCCTGGGGGGGAAAGGCACAGATACGCAGTATTTT. It is translated as CASTLGGKGTDTQYF.

As to this clone: At the DNA level, this CDR3 is encoded by other sequences in the same sample as well. This chain uses TRBV30 with TRBJ2-3, with D uncertain. CDR1 and CDR2 (germline): GTSNPN, SVGIG (reference sequence). Trimming pared 3 bases from V and 3 bases from J, leaving 7 bases between. The CDR3 spans 12 residues. Written as DNA, the CDR3 is TGTGCCTGGAGCCGACTGACAGATACGCAGTATTTT. Translated: CAWSRLTDTQYF.

This chain links TRBV7-9 with TRBJ1-2; 8 bases map to TRBD1. The CDR3 contains 16 residues. Trimming removed 5 bases from V and 3 bases from J; junction bases left unmatched: 11. Looked up from germline, CDR1 is SEHNR and CDR2 is FQNEAQ (reference sequence). CDR3 DNA: TGTGCCAGCAGCCCCCCGGACAGGGCACCCTACTATGGCTACACCTTC. It translates to CASSPPDRAPYYGYTF.

The J gene is TRBJ2-1, the V gene TRBV30; either TRBD1 or TRBD2 may supply D (6 bases each). The germline V gene has CDR1 GTSNPN and CDR2 SVGIG (reference sequence). V dropped 7 bases and J dropped 0 bases, with 10 bases sitting between them. The CDR3 extends over 13 amino acids. CDR3 nucleotide sequence: TGTGCCTCTAAGGGGGGCTCCTACAATGAGCAGTTCTTC. This codes for CASKGGSYNEQFF.

The V and J genes are TRBV4-2 and TRBJ1-1, with D possibly TRBD1 on 6 matching bases. Germline V gives CDR1 LGHNA, CDR2 YNFKEQ. V was cut by 4 bases and J by 2 bases, with 11 bases left in between. The CDR3 runs to 14 residues. The chain's CDR3 is CASSPRTDNTEAFF. Written as DNA, the CDR3 is TGTGCCAGCAGCCCCCGGACAGATAACACTGAAGCTTTCTTT.

The V and J genes are TRBV29-1 and TRBJ2-7, with 8 bases aligning to TRBD1. The CDR3 is 16 amino acids. V lost 7 bases, J lost 3 bases, and 17 bases stayed unmatched. Germline V gives CDR1 SQVTM, CDR2 ANQGSEA. Written as DNA, the CDR3 is TGCAGCGCTCCCTGGACAGGGATAAGCACCGTCTACGAGCAGTACTTC. This sequence encodes CSAPWTGISTVYEQYF.

The chain is built from TRBV5-4 and TRBJ2-1; 11 nucleotides match TRBD2. The J segment lost 7 bases and the V segment lost 4 bases, leaving 13 bases of the junction unmatched. Germline loops: CDR1 SGHNT, CDR2 YYREEE (reference sequence). There are 17 residues in the CDR3. DNA of the CDR3: TGTGCCAGCAGCATCCCCCCGGGACTAGCGGAACGGAATGAGCAGTTCTTC. It is translated as CASSIPPGLAERNEQFF.

The chain links TRBV4-3 to TRBJ1-1; tentative D call: TRBD1 (5 bases). Looked up from germline, CDR1 is LGHNA and CDR2 is YSLEER. V lost 0 bases, J lost 8 bases, and 10 bases lay in between. The CDR3 sequence is 13 residues long. For the CDR3, the DNA is TGCGCCAGCAGCCAAGAAACAGGACTGGAAGCTTTCTTT. The encoded protein is CASSQETGLEAFF.